This is a list of T cell receptor beta chains from one sample in a study of blood T cell repertoires in COVID-19. Sequenced by immunoSEQ multiplex PCR; TCRdb stores in-frame clones only, minus some. The sample has 150,000 to 200,000 clones; about 80% are singletons. Sequences were obtained from peripheral blood. The origin of the receptors is a woman at least 80 years old with acute or convalescent COVID-19. The CDR3 runs from the conserved cysteine through the conserved F or W. For some rows the clone size is stated as once, few or many, or as a class when expanded; others skip it.

v_call,j_call,clone_size,cdr3_aa
TRBV5-4,TRBJ1-1,NA,CASSLTQGVDTEAFF
TRBV27,TRBJ2-1,NA,CASSLRTSGGAGNEQFF
TRBV5-1,TRBJ1-1,once,CASSLIQGTDVEAFF
TRBV9,TRBJ2-1,NA,CASSAQGGLAGGHNEQFF
TRBV5-1,TRBJ1-6,NA,CASSIGHQGNSPLHF
TRBV4-3,TRBJ1-6,NA,CASSQGGDRRNSPLHF
TRBV4-2,TRBJ2-7,NA,CASSQALGASGTYEQYF
TRBV7-8,TRBJ2-7,NA,CASSINRARGYEQYF
TRBV4-3,TRBJ2-1,few,CASSQDPTGSYNEQFF
TRBV7-9,TRBJ1-1,NA,CASSRESNTEAFF